Described below is a single T cell receptor (beta chain) sequence and its context. Its antigen is currently unknown. The germline V gene encodes CDR1 MNHNS and CDR2 SASEGT. The CDR3 extends over 14 amino acids. Trimming removed 3 bases from V and 1 base from J, with 9 bases in between. Genomic DNA input was roughly 2 to 5.5 ug, equal within pairs. Sequenced by immunoSEQ multiplex PCR; TCRdb stores in-frame clones only, minus some. The sample shows more than 2,500 clones, over 75% of them seen only once. The entry originates in a study of T cells in lung cancer brain metastases. Points from the study as a whole: Paired lesions shared few clones; most were lesion-specific (mean Morisita about 0.23). The analysis could not control for preoperative corticosteroids affecting T cell infiltration in brain metastases. Brain metastases had fewer unique productive clones than primaries (median about 1,500 versus 4,500).

The chain carries TRBV6-1 and TRBJ1-1; D is undetermined. This sequence originates from a woman aged 55-69 years with non-small cell lung cancer. Material: tumor tissue from the primary lung tumor. The CDR3 DNA reads as TGTGCCAGCAGTGAGAGTCGACGGAACACTGAAGCTTTCTTT. It is translated as CASSESRRNTEAFF.